These 26 T cell receptor beta chains share one sample of origin, sequenced in a study of blood T cell repertoires in COVID-19. The table came from immunoSEQ multiplex PCR; TCRdb's copy has only in-frame clones and leaves some out. Of roughly 350,000 clones in the sample, about 87% were seen once. Sequencing was done on a sample of peripheral blood. The receptors originated from a woman between 45 and 65 years old with COVID-19, enrolled during active disease.

J is TRBJ1-2 and V is TRBV30; D possibly corresponds to TRBD1 (6 bases). The CDR3 extends over 13 amino acids. The V end lost 3 bases, the J end lost 1 base, and 9 bases lay between the germline ends. The germline CDR1 and CDR2 sequences are GTSNPN and SVGIG (reference sequence). The CDR3 is CAWRLDSNYGYTF. The CDR3 nucleotides read TGTGCCTGGAGATTGGACAGTAACTATGGCTACACCTTC.

V is TRBV6-2 or TRBV6-3 and J is TRBJ1-2; D not certain. The CDR3 length is 14 residues. V lost 0 bases, J lost 4 bases, and 9 bases lay in between. The germline V gene has CDR1 MNHEY and CDR2 SVGEGT. In DNA form, the CDR3 reads TGTGCCAGCAGTTACTCCCAGGTCCTCTATGGCTACACCTTC. Amino acid sequence: CASSYSQVLYGYTF.

This chain links TRBV27 with TRBJ1-2, with TRBD1 matching 10 bases. Germline V CDR1 and CDR2: MNHEY, SMNVEV (reference sequence). The junction had 11 bases not matched to a gene; V was cut back by 5 bases and J by 5 bases. The CDR3 extends over 16 amino acids. The CDR3 spells CASSPRGTGEVYGYTF. CDR3 DNA: TGTGCCAGCAGTCCACGTGGGACAGGGGAGGTGTATGGCTACACCTTC.

The chain couples TRBV27 to TRBJ2-1; possible D gene TRBD1, 5 bases. V was cut by 3 bases and J by 4 bases, with 16 bases left in between. Germline V gene lookup returns CDR1 MNHEY and CDR2 SMNVEV (reference sequence). The CDR3 is made up of 16 amino acids. In DNA form, the CDR3 reads TGTGCCAGCAGTTTCACCACCAGGGTGACGTACAATGAGCAGTTCTTC. Translated, it gives CASSFTTRVTYNEQFF.

The gene calls are TRBV6-5 and TRBJ2-7, with TRBD1 matching 9 bases. Germline CDR1 is MNHEY and CDR2 is SVGAGI. CDR3 length: 13 residues. With 9 bases clipped from V and 3 bases from J, the junction kept 6 bases outside the gene matches. CDR3 in amino acids: CASWTGANYEQYF. CDR3 bases: TGTGCCAGTTGGACAGGGGCAAACTACGAGCAGTACTTC.

This clone is a singleton in its sample. This chain joins TRBV28 and TRBJ2-1; 12 bases map to TRBD2. Germline V gene lookup returns CDR1 MDHEN and CDR2 SYDVKM. The CDR3 has 12 amino acids. Trimming took 5 bases from V and 12 from J; bases not matched to a gene: 2. The CDR3 protein is CASSRLAGVQFF. CDR3 in DNA: TGTGCCAGCAGTCGACTAGCGGGAGTGCAGTTCTTC.

The chain uses TRBV5-6 and TRBJ1-5; 10 bases are a match to TRBD1. Looked up from germline, CDR1 is SGHDT and CDR2 is YYEEEE. The V segment lost 4 bases and the J segment 1 base; nucleotides outside the gene matches: 5. The CDR3 has 16 amino acids. Here the CDR3 reads CASSLGTGESNQPQHF. The CDR3 DNA sequence: TGTGCCAGCAGCCTAGGGACAGGGGAAAGCAATCAGCCCCAGCATTTT.

This chain links TRBV28 with TRBJ2-5; unclear D gene. The CDR3 totals 12 residues. CDR1 and CDR2 (germline): MDHEN, SYDVKM. Deletions cut 5 bases from V and 7 bases from J, with 11 bases between. The CDR3 sequence is CASSPPPGTQYF. For the CDR3, the DNA is TGTGCCAGCAGTCCCCCCCCCGGGACCCAGTACTTC.

CDR3 nucleotide sequence: TGCAGCGTTAAGACTCAGGGGGATTGGAACACTGAAGCTTTCTTT. Translating it yields CSVKTQGDWNTEAFF. V gene TRBV29-1 combines with J gene TRBJ1-1; 7 nucleotides line up with TRBD1. CDR1 is SQVTM, CDR2 ANQGSEA, per germline. Trimming cost V 5 bases and J 1 base; bases outside gene matches: 10. The CDR3 covers 15 residues.

The chain recombines TRBV11-3 with TRBJ2-5; TRBD1 matches at 10 bases. Germline V gene data show CDR1 as SGHNT and CDR2 as YENEEA. The V and J ends lost 5 bases and 1 base, in that order; junction bases with no gene match: 4. The CDR3 extends over 15 amino acids. The CDR3 DNA reads TGTGCCAGCAGCACAGACAGGGGGCCCCAAGAGACCCAGTACTTC. This codes for CASSTDRGPQETQYF. Full variable domain (rest looked up from reference TRBV11-3 and TRBJ2-5): EAGVVQSPRYKIIEKKQPVAFWCNPISGHNTLYWYLQNLGQGPELLIRYENEEAVDDSQLPKDRFSAERLKGVDSTLKIQPAELGDSAVYLCASSTDRGPQETQYFGPGTRLLVL.

This chain links TRBV5-1 with TRBJ1-2, with TRBD1 as a possible D gene (5 bases). Germline V gives CDR1 SGHRS, CDR2 YFSETQ. Trimming stripped 4 bases from V and 7 bases from J, with 23 bases between. This CDR3 comprises 16 residues. CDR3 region: CASSPGDGREVGGYTF. The DNA for the CDR3 is TGCGCCAGCAGCCCAGGAGATGGCAGGGAGGTTGGTGGCTACACCTTC.

The chain employs TRBV20-1 and TRBJ1-6; D is possibly TRBD1 (5 bases). The CDR3 has 15 amino acids. The germline CDR1 and CDR2 sequences are DFQATT and SNEGSKA (reference sequence). The V end was cut by 6 bases, the J end by 0 bases, with 12 bases between. The CDR3 DNA sequence: TGCAGTGCAAGTAGGGGTTTCTCCTATAATTCACCCCTCCACTTT. Its translation: CSASRGFSYNSPLHF.

The chain recombines TRBV7-9 with TRBJ2-5, with D tentatively TRBD2 (6 bases). CDR1 is SEHNR, CDR2 FQNEAQ, per germline (reference sequence). This CDR3 is 14 amino acids long. Trimming removed 9 bases from V and 2 bases from J, with 16 bases in between. The CDR3 coding sequence is TGTGCCAGTCAACGTGGAGGGATACAAGAGACCCAGTACTTC. It specifies CASQRGGIQETQYF.

This clone was counted only a few times. The chain joins TRBV7-2 to TRBJ1-5, with D possibly TRBD1 on 6 matching bases. The V end was cut by 5 bases, the J end by 6 bases, with 11 bases between. This CDR3 spans 13 amino acids. Germline V gene data show CDR1 as SGHTA and CDR2 as FQGNSA. In DNA, the CDR3 is TGTGCCAGCAGCCGTACAGGGACTCAGCCCCAGCATTTT. Amino acid sequence: CASSRTGTQPQHF.

The chain joins TRBV5-8 to TRBJ2-7; the D is unclear. The germline V and J ends were trimmed by 0 bases and 6 bases, with 4 bases remaining between them. Germline V gene lookup returns CDR1 SGHTS and CDR2 YDEGEE. This CDR3 comprises 11 residues. In nucleotides, the CDR3 is TGTGCCAGCAGCTTGGTTCTCGAGCAGTACTTC. Translated: CASSLVLEQYF.

J is TRBJ2-7 and V is TRBV9; D unclear. The V end was cut by 4 bases, the J end by 4 bases, with 15 bases between. The CDR3 consists of 14 residues. From germline, CDR1 is SGDLS and CDR2 YYNGEE. This CDR3 reads CASSPYDSWYEQYF. CDR3 DNA: TGTGCCAGCAGCCCGTACGATAGTTGGTACGAGCAGTACTTC.

This clone appeared a single time. The chain joins TRBV7-3 to TRBJ2-3, with TRBD1 as a possible D gene (6 bases). The CDR3 totals 13 residues. The germline V gene encodes CDR1 SGHTA and CDR2 FQGTGA. The germline V and J ends were trimmed by 5 bases and 6 bases, with 12 bases remaining between them. CDR3 in amino acids: CASSPRDTDTQYF. In DNA form, the CDR3 reads TGTGCCAGCAGCCCCCGGGACACTGATACGCAGTATTTT.

This clone appeared a few times. The V call is TRBV6-2 or TRBV6-3, the J call TRBJ1-1; 11 nucleotides match TRBD1. There are 15 residues in the CDR3. The J segment lost 5 bases and the V segment lost 0 bases, leaving 2 bases of the junction unmatched. CDR1 and CDR2 from the germline V gene are MNHEY and SVGEGT. CDR3 amino acids: CASSYSGTGGTEAFF. Written as DNA, the CDR3 is TGTGCCAGCAGTTACTCGGGGACAGGGGGTACTGAAGCTTTCTTT.

This chain joins TRBV27 and TRBJ1-4; TRBD1 might be the D (6 bases). The CDR3 length is 13 residues. Trimming cost V 7 bases and J 5 bases, with 11 bases left between them. Germline V CDR1 and CDR2: MNHEY, SMNVEV (reference sequence). The CDR3 coding sequence is TGTGCCAGCACTGACAGGCCAAATGAAAAACTGTTTTTT. Translation gives CASTDRPNEKLFF.

The V gene is TRBV3-1 (or the pseudogene TRBV3-2), the J gene TRBJ1-2; 9 nucleotides line up with TRBD1. V shed 2 bases and J 4 bases; nucleotides not matched to a gene: 8. Germline assignment: CDR1 LGHDT and CDR2 YNNKEL (reference sequence). The CDR3 runs to 16 residues. The CDR3 loop is CASSQQRTGASYGYTF. The DNA for the CDR3 is TGTGCCAGCAGCCAACAACGGACAGGGGCGTCCTATGGCTACACCTTC.

The chain employs TRBV10-3 and TRBJ2-7, with 11 bases lining up with TRBD2. The CDR3 runs to 14 residues. J was trimmed by 2 bases and V by 10 bases; bases with no gene match: 7. The germline CDR1 and CDR2 sequences are ENHRY and SYGVKD. The CDR3 bases are TGTGCCACGAGACTAGCGGGAACGACCTACGAGCAGTACTTC. The encoded protein is CATRLAGTTYEQYF.

V is TRBV24-1 and J is TRBJ2-3, with 8 nucleotides matching TRBD2. The CDR3 runs 16 residues. Per germline, CDR1 KGHDR and CDR2 SFDVKD. The ends lost 2 bases at V and 5 bases at J; junction bases unmatched: 8. The CDR3 here is CATSDSAGEGRDTQYF. The CDR3 nucleotides read TGTGCCACCAGTGATTCAGCGGGAGAGGGGAGAGATACGCAGTATTTT.

This clone was found once. V usage is TRBV15 and J usage is TRBJ1-1, with D possibly being TRBD1 (6 bases). Trimming cost V 8 bases and J 0 bases, with 10 bases left between them. The V gene's germline CDR1 is LNHNV and CDR2 YYDKDF (reference sequence). This CDR3 has 13 residues. The chain's CDR3 is CATQTGLNTEAFF. Here the CDR3 DNA reads TGTGCCACCCAGACAGGCCTGAACACTGAAGCTTTCTTT.

This clone was observed a single time. The chain joins TRBV19 to TRBJ1-5; D is unresolved. The V end was cut by 7 bases, the J end by 3 bases, with 13 bases between. This CDR3 spans 14 amino acids. The germline V gene encodes CDR1 LNHDA and CDR2 SQIVND (reference sequence). For the CDR3, the DNA is TGTGCCAGTACTCCGGGTCAGTTCAATCAGCCCCAGCATTTT. Protein sequence: CASTPGQFNQPQHF.

This clone was found a few times. This rearrangement joins TRBV7-3 to TRBJ2-1; 10 nucleotides match TRBD2. The ends lost 5 bases at V and 9 bases at J; junction bases unmatched: 13. Germline V gene lookup returns CDR1 SGHTA and CDR2 FQGTGA. This CDR3 region has 16 residues. The CDR3 DNA reads as TGTGCCAGCAGCCTCAGCTTAGCGGGAGGTAGGGGTGAGCAGTTCTTC. This encodes CASSLSLAGGRGEQFF.

In this sample, this clone turned up once. The chain is built from TRBV6-1 and TRBJ2-5; a weak D match, TRBD1 (6 bases). Trimming removed 1 base at V and 2 bases at J, with 14 bases between. Germline V lookup: CDR1 MNHNS, CDR2 SASEGT. This CDR3 is 16 amino acids long. The CDR3 nucleotides read TGTGCCAGCAGTGAAGTTGGGGGCCCGAGGCAAGAGACCCAGTACTTC. As protein: CASSEVGGPRQETQYF.